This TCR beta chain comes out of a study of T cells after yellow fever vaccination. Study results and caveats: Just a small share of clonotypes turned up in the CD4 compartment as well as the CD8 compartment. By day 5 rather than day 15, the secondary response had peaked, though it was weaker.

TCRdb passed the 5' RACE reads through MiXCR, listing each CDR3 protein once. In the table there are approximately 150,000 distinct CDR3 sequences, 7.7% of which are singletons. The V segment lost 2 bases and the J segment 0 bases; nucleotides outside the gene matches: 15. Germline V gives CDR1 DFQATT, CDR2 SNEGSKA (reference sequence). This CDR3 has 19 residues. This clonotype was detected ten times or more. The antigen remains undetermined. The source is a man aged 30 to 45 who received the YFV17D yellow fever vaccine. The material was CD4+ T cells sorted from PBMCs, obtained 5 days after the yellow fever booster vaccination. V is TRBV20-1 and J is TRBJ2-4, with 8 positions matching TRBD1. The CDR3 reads CSARHPDRVQILAKNIQYF. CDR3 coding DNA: TGCAGTGCTAGACACCCGGACAGGGTACAAATACTAGCCAAAAACATTCAGTACTTC.